This T cell receptor (beta chain) was recovered during a study of blood T cell repertoires in COVID-19. Study-level background: The study drew acute and convalescent COVID-19 samples from the United States, Italy and Spain.

This clone was seen just once. The junction had 7 bases not matched to a gene; V was cut back by 3 bases and J by 6 bases. Germline V lookup: CDR1 MNHEY, CDR2 SMNVEV (reference sequence). The CDR3 is 14 residues long. Study processing details: Estimates of nucleated cell counts were drawn from the amplification of reference gene primers. The protocol was immunoSEQ multiplex PCR, while the TCRdb copy is restricted to in-frame clones and leaves out a portion. V and J calls and clone size are those listed in that table; D and trimming were worked out from the DNA. The sample shows about 62,000 clones, over 75% of them seen only once.

The chain is built from TRBV27 and TRBJ2-7; TRBD2 matches at 8 bases. This TCR derives from a man aged 55-75 years with acute or convalescent COVID-19. Sequencing was carried out using peripheral blood. CDR3 bases: TGTGCCAGCAGTTTTGCGGGAGGTCCAACCGAGCAGTACTTC. It translates to CASSFAGGPTEQYF.